This T cell receptor (beta chain) stems from a study of blood T cell repertoires in COVID-19. This table comes from immunoSEQ multiplex PCR, and its TCRdb copy is limited to in-frame clones, with some not included. The data show roughly 300,000 clones, more than 75% seen once. The CDR3 extends over 16 amino acids. V was pared by 5 bases and J by 2 bases, with 15 bases between. Germline V gene lookup returns CDR1 LNHDA and CDR2 SQIVND (reference sequence). V gene TRBV19 combines with J gene TRBJ2-2; perhaps TRBD1 as D (5 bases). This sequence originates from a woman younger than 30 who had recovered from COVID-19. Sequencing used PBMCs or T cells enriched from blood (not recorded which). In nucleotides, the CDR3 is TGTGCCAGTAGTCTCCGAAGGGGCGGTAACACCGGGGAGCTGTTTTTT. Its protein product is CASSLRRGGNTGELFF.